A single sample gave rise to the 25 T cell receptor beta chains below, sequenced in a study of T-cell memory formation after mild COVID-19 listed by TCRdb under 2021. The library was built by means of 5' RACE. The data were produced on an Illumina NovaSeq 6000. Through fastp at Q25 and MiXCR, TCRdb rebuilt clones from the public reads, retaining in-frame beta chains. Rows merge per CDR3 protein into single entries with the most common DNA and genes. In all, the sample holds 150,000 to 200,000 distinct CDR3 sequences, and about 14% of those were seen once. The ten biggest clones cover roughly 13% of the sample. Sequenced: PBMCs or a T cell subset sorted from them (not recorded which). The source of these receptors is an adult woman who had mild COVID-19 (a few samples of this study predate the infection). The sample titles of this study are shuffled in the database, so cell type and time point are left out; the donor was told from shared clones.

This clonotype was detected only a few times. This chain links TRBV18 with TRBJ2-3; no definite D call. Trimming pared 0 bases from V and 0 bases from J, leaving 7 bases between. Germline V gives CDR1 KGHSH, CDR2 LQKENI. The CDR3 contains 15 residues. The CDR3 sequence: CASSPPLTSTDTQYF. In DNA form, the CDR3 reads TGTGCCAGCTCACCACCACTAACTAGCACAGATACGCAGTATTTT.

In its sample, this clonotype was seen a few times. The CDR3 region has the DNA TGTGCCACCAGGGATGGACAGGGCCGCTATGGCTACACCTTC. Translated: CATRDGQGRYGYTF. The chain couples TRBV24-1 to TRBJ1-2; 8 bases align to TRBD1. Germline assignment: CDR1 KGHDR and CDR2 SFDVKD. CDR3 length equals 14 residues. The trim removed 7 bases at V and 4 bases at J, leaving 7 bases unmatched.

Only a few counts were recorded for this clonotype. The chain combines TRBV19 with TRBJ2-3; 13 nucleotides match TRBD2. Losses at the gene ends were 3 bases for V and 3 bases for J; bases not matched to a gene: 6. The CDR3 spans 17 residues. Germline V lookup: CDR1 LNHDA, CDR2 SQIVND (reference sequence). This CDR3 is CASSIGGTSGATDTQYF. As DNA, the CDR3 is TGTGCCAGTAGTATTGGAGGGACTAGCGGGGCTACAGATACGCAGTATTTT.

This rearrangement joins TRBV5-1 to TRBJ2-1; tentative D call: TRBD1 (6 bases). Trimming pared 4 bases from V and 7 bases from J, leaving 12 bases between. The CDR3 totals 13 residues. CDR1 and CDR2 (germline): SGHRS, YFSETQ. The CDR3 is CASSPFQGNEQFF. For the CDR3, the DNA is TGCGCCAGCAGCCCCTTCCAGGGGAATGAGCAGTTCTTC.

This clonotype has only a few counts. V gene TRBV11-3 combines with J gene TRBJ2-1; D call uncertain. CDR1 is SGHNT and CDR2 is YENEEA in the germline V gene. The CDR3 sequence is 15 residues long. Trimming removed 1 base at V and 4 bases at J, with 11 bases between. In DNA form, the CDR3 reads TGTGCCAGCAGCTTAGGTCGGACGGGTTACAATGAGCAGTTCTTC. Translating it yields CASSLGRTGYNEQFF.

A few counts support this clonotype. V is TRBV6-5 and J is TRBJ2-7; a weak D match, TRBD2 (5 bases). Per germline, CDR1 MNHEY and CDR2 SVGAGI. The V and J ends lost 0 bases and 8 bases respectively, with 17 bases between them. CDR3 length: 15 amino acids. CDR3 in amino acids: CASSYSDLGEQKQYF. CDR3 nucleotides: TGTGCCAGCAGTTACTCTGACCTCGGGGAGCAAAAGCAGTACTTC.

This clonotype was seen more than once but under ten times. CDR3 region: CASSGGDRTNTGELFF. The DNA of the CDR3 is TGCGCCAGCAGCGGGGGGGACAGGACGAACACCGGGGAGCTGTTTTTT. The rearrangement uses TRBV5-1 and TRBJ2-2; D may be TRBD1 (8 bases). V was trimmed by 4 bases and J by 0 bases, leaving 13 bases between them. Germline CDR1 is SGHRS and CDR2 is YFSETQ. The CDR3 has 16 residues. Complete variable domain (other parts from reference TRBV5-1 and TRBJ2-2): KAGVTQTPRYLIKTRGQQVTLSCSPISGHRSVSWYQQTPGQGLQFLFEYFSETQRNKGNFPGRFSGRQFSNSRSEMNVSTLELGDSALYLCASSGGDRTNTGELFFGEGSRLTVL.

In this sample, this clonotype turned up many times. The chain couples TRBV12-3 or TRBV12-4 to TRBJ2-7, with 10 bases identical to TRBD2. The CDR3 contains 13 residues. V shed 6 bases and J 4 bases; nucleotides not matched to a gene: 3. CDR3 bases: TGTGCCAGCAGCGGGACTAGCGAGTACGAGCAGTACTTC. The encoded protein is CASSGTSEYEQYF.

This clonotype was counted only a few times. The genes are TRBV7-3 and TRBJ2-1; 10 bases agree with TRBD2. The junction had 7 bases not matched to a gene; V was cut back by 5 bases and J by 9 bases. The CDR3 loop spans 14 amino acids. The germline V gene encodes CDR1 SGHTA and CDR2 FQGTGA. The CDR3 sequence is CASSRAGGTREQFF. CDR3 bases: TGTGCCAGCAGCCGAGCGGGGGGGACGCGTGAGCAGTTCTTC.

The J gene is TRBJ2-2, the V gene TRBV10-3; D tentatively reads TRBD1 or TRBD2 (5 bases each). The length of the CDR3 is 15 residues. The germline V gene encodes CDR1 ENHRY and CDR2 SYGVKD. The V end lost 2 bases, the J end lost 5 bases, and 12 bases lay between the germline ends. CDR3: CAISEGQGVTGELFF. CDR3 in DNA: TGTGCCATCAGTGAGGGGCAGGGAGTTACCGGGGAGCTGTTTTTT.

This clonotype turned up a few times. The chain joins TRBV27 to TRBJ1-6; TRBD1 might be the D (5 bases). The V end lost 3 bases, the J end lost 8 bases, and 11 bases lay between the germline ends. Germline assignment: CDR1 MNHEY and CDR2 SMNVEV (reference sequence). CDR3 length: 14 residues. CDR3 bases: TGTGCCAGCAGTTTTGGGGGGAGCCATTCACCCCTCCACTTT. It yields the protein CASSFGGSHSPLHF.

V is TRBV27 and J is TRBJ1-1; TRBD1 is a possible D gene (5 bases). Trimming stripped 4 bases from V and 1 base from J, with 7 bases between. The CDR3 spans 13 residues. Germline CDR1 MNHEY, CDR2 SMNVEV (reference sequence). The CDR3 nucleotides are TGTGCCAGCAGTTGGGGGGGGAACACTGAAGCTTTCTTT. Protein product: CASSWGGNTEAFF.

The chain uses TRBV24-1 and TRBJ2-3; TRBD1 might be the D (5 bases). The CDR3 runs to 15 residues. The V end was cut by 3 bases, the J end by 1 base, with 10 bases between. The germline CDR1 and CDR2 sequences are KGHDR and SFDVKD. CDR3 loop: CATSDPRQRTDTQYF. In nucleotides, the CDR3 is TGTGCCACCAGTGATCCTAGACAGCGCACAGATACGCAGTATTTT.

CDR3 DNA: TGTGCCAGCAGCCCCCGGGACCTAGGCTCGGATGAGCAGTTCTTC. Its translation: CASSPRDLGSDEQFF. V gene TRBV7-6 combines with J gene TRBJ2-1; D possibly matches TRBD1 or TRBD2 (5 bases each). The germline V and J ends were trimmed by 5 bases and 8 bases, with 19 bases remaining between them. Germline V CDR1 and CDR2: SGHVS, FNYEAQ. This CDR3 spans 15 amino acids.

This clonotype was counted a few times. V gene TRBV14 combines with J gene TRBJ2-3; 11 nucleotides line up with TRBD2. The germline gives CDR1 SGHDN, CDR2 FVKESK. V trimming: 3 bases; J trimming: 2 bases; junction bases outside the gene matches: 4. The CDR3 has 16 residues. In DNA, the CDR3 is TGTGCCAGCAGCCATGGACTAGCGGGCGACACAGATACGCAGTATTTT. Translation gives CASSHGLAGDTDTQYF.

This clonotype has just a few counts. A read error may produce the germline difference seen at one junction end. The J gene is TRBJ1-2, the V gene TRBV20-1; tentatively, D is TRBD1 (6 bases). Germline CDR1 is DFQATT and CDR2 is SNEGSKA (reference sequence). The CDR3 totals 12 residues. The CDR3 loop reads CSAGQGKYDYTF. In nucleotides, the CDR3 is TGCAGTGCTGGGCAGGGGAAATATGACTACACCTTC.

The chain couples TRBV7-2 to TRBJ2-5; D unclear. Germline values: CDR1 SGHTA, CDR2 FQGNSA. The CDR3 totals 13 residues. The V end lost 4 bases, the J end lost 1 base, and 7 bases lay between the germline ends. DNA of the CDR3: TGTGCCAGCAGCTGGAATTCCCAAGAGACCCAGTACTTC. This translates into CASSWNSQETQYF.

This clonotype came up many times. The gene calls are TRBV7-2 and TRBJ2-2, with a possible D match to TRBD2 (5 bases). The CDR3 contains 14 residues. Germline loops: CDR1 SGHTA, CDR2 FQGNSA. Trimming shortened V by 5 bases and J by 5 bases, and 12 bases separated the two germline ends. This CDR3 reads CASSREILTGELFF. CDR3 bases: TGTGCCAGCAGCCGGGAAATCCTAACCGGGGAGCTGTTTTTT.

The rearrangement joins TRBV4-1 to TRBJ1-1; 7 bases agree with TRBD1. The CDR3 has 13 residues. CDR1 MGHRA and CDR2 YSYEKL come from the germline V gene. J lost 1 base, V lost 4 bases, and 0 bases had no gene match. The CDR3 coding sequence is TGCGCCAGCAGCCGACAGGGGAACACTGAAGCTTTCTTT. Its protein product is CASSRQGNTEAFF.

The chain employs TRBV27 and TRBJ2-7; no definite D call. CDR1 is MNHEY, CDR2 SMNVEV, per germline (reference sequence). V was clipped by 5 bases and J by 3 bases, with 11 bases between them. This CDR3 spans 13 amino acids. For the CDR3, the DNA is TGTGCCAGCAGTCCACTGGACCACTACGAGCAGTACTTC. The encoded protein is CASSPLDHYEQYF.

This clonotype appeared once. This chain joins TRBV5-1 and TRBJ2-1; D ambiguous. Trimming removed 5 bases at V and 8 bases at J, with 14 bases between. CDR1 SGHRS and CDR2 YFSETQ come from the germline V gene. This CDR3 has 13 residues. The CDR3 nucleotides are TGCGCCAGCAGAGAGCAAGGGTTCGATGAGCAGTTCTTC. Translated: CASREQGFDEQFF.

The chain joins TRBV27 to TRBJ2-5; 7 bases agree with TRBD2. V shed 6 bases, J shed 4 bases, and the junction held 11 bases outside the gene matches. This CDR3 contains 15 residues. Germline CDR1 is MNHEY and CDR2 is SMNVEV (reference sequence). CDR3: CASRPQIREVETQYF. The DNA of the CDR3 is TGTGCCAGCAGGCCACAAATACGGGAGGTAGAGACCCAGTACTTC.

This clonotype showed up just a few times. V usage is TRBV7-2 and J usage is TRBJ1-1; tentatively, D is TRBD1 (5 bases). Germline lookup yields CDR1 SGHTA and CDR2 FQGNSA. The CDR3 runs to 13 residues. Trimming stripped 5 bases from V and 13 bases from J, with 20 bases between. CDR3 sequence: CASSPTGTRDDFF. For the CDR3, the DNA is TGTGCCAGCAGCCCGACCGGGACCCGGGATGATTTCTTT. Filled out from reference TRBV7-2 and TRBJ1-1, the complete variable domain reads GAGVSQSPSNKVTEKGKDVELRCDPISGHTALYWYRQSLGQGLEFLIYFQGNSAPDKSGLPSDRFSAERTGGSVSTLTIQRTQQEDSAVYLCASSPTGTRDDFFGQGTRLTVV.

This clonotype was observed a handful of times. The chain combines TRBV3-1 with TRBJ1-4; no clear D. The germline V gene has CDR1 LGHDT and CDR2 YNNKEL (reference sequence). The CDR3 has 14 amino acids. Trimming stripped 2 bases from V and 6 bases from J, with 10 bases between. The CDR3 bases are TGTGCCAGCAGCCAACCGTCAGTTCATGAAAAACTGTTTTTT. Translated, it gives CASSQPSVHEKLFF.

This clonotype showed up just a few times. The chain recombines TRBV4-2 with TRBJ2-3, with 7 bases fitting TRBD2. V lost 0 bases to trimming and J lost 2 bases; unmatched junction nucleotides: 8. There are 17 residues in the CDR3. In germline, CDR1 is LGHNA, CDR2 YNFKEQ. CDR3 sequence (DNA): TGTGCCAGCAGCCAAGAACGTAGCGGGCAAGCCACAGATACGCAGTATTTT. This sequence encodes CASSQERSGQATDTQYF.